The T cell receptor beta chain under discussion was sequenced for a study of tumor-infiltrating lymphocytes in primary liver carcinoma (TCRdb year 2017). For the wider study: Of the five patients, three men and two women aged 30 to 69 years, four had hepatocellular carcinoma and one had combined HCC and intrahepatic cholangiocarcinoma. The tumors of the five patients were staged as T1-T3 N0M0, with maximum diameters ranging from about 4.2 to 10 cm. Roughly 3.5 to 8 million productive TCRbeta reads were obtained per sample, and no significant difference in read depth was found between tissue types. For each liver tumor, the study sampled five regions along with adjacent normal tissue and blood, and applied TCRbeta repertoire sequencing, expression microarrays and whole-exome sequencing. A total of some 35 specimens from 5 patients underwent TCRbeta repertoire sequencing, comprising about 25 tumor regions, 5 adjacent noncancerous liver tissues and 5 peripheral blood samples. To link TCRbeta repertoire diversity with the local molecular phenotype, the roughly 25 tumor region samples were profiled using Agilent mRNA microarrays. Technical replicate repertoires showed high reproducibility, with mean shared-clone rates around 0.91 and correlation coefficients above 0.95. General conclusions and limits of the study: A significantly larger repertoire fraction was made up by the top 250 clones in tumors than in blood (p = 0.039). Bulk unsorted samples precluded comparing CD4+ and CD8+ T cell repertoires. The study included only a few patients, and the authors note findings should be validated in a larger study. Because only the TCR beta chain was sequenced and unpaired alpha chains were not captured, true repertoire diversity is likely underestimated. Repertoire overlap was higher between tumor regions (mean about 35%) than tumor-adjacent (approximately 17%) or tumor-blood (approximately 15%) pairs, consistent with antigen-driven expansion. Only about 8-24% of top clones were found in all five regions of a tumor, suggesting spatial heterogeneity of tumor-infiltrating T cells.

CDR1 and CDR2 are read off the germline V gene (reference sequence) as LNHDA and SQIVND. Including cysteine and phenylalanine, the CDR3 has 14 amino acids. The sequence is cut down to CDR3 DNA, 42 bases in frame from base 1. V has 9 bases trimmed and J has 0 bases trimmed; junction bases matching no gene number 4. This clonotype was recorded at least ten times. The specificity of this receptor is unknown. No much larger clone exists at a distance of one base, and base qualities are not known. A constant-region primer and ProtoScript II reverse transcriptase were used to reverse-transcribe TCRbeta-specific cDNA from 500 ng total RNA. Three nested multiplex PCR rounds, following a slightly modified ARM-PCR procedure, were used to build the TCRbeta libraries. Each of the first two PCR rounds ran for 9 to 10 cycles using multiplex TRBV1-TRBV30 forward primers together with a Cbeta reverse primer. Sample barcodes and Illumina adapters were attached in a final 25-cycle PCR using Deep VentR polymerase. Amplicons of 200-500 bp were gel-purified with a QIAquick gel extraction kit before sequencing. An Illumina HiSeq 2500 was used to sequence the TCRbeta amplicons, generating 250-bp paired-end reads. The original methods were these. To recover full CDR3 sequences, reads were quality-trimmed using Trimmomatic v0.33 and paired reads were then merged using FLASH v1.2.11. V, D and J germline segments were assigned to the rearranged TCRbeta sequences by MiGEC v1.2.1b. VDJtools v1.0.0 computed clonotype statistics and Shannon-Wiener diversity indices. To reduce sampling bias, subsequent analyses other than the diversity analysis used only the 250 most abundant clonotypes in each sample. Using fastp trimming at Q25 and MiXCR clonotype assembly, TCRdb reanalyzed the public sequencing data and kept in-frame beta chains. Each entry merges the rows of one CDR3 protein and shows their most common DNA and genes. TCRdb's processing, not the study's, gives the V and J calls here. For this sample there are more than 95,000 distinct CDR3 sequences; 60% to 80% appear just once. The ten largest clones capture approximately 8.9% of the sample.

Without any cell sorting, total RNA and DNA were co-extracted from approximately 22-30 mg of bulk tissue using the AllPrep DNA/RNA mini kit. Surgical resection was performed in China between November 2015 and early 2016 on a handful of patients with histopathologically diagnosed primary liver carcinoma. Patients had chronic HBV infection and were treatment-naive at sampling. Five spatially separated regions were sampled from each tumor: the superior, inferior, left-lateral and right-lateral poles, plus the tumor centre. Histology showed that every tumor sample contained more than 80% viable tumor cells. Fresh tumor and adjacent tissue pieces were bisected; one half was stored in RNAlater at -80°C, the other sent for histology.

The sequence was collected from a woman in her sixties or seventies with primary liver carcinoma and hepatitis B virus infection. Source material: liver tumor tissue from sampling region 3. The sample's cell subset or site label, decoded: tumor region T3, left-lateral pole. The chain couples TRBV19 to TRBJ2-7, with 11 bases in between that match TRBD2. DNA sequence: TGTGCCAGCCGAACTAGCGGGGGCTCCTACGAGCAGTACTTC. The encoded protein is CASRTSGGSYEQYF.